These 32 T cell receptor beta chains share one sample of origin, sequenced in a study of molecular identifiers for immune sequencing clone quantification. One entry per CDR3 protein results from TCRdb running MiXCR on the PCR reads. The table includes around 320,000 distinct CDR3 sequences, roughly a quarter detected once. Sequenced input: naive CD8+ T cells from blood, with Jurkat cell RNA spiked in. Subset of the sample: FACS-sorted CD8+CD4-CCR7+CD45RA+ naive T cells. The receptors were sampled from a human donor in good health. Some libraries in this study had Jurkat cell RNA spiked in.

This clonotype was seen ten or more times. The CDR3, as DNA: TGCGCCAGCAGCTTGGTGGATCCGGGGGAGCAGTACTTC. It translates to CASSLVDPGEQYF. The J gene is TRBJ2-7, the V gene TRBV5-1, with D perhaps TRBD2 (5 bases). In germline, CDR1 is SGHRS, CDR2 YFSETQ. Trimming left V 0 bases short and J 7 bases short, with 11 bases between. The CDR3 is 13 residues long.

Note on this clonotype: A much more abundant neighbour one base away suggests this may be a read error. The CDR3 DNA reads TGCGCCAGCAGCCGACCCGAGACAGACTCTGGAAACACCAAATATTTT. Its protein product is CASSRPETDSGNTKYF. J is TRBJ1-3 and V is TRBV5-1; D possibly corresponds to TRBD1 (5 bases). Germline values: CDR1 SGHRS, CDR2 YFSETQ. This CDR3 has 16 residues.

This clonotype was seen ten or more times. The V gene is TRBV6-6, the J gene TRBJ2-7; TRBD2 agrees at 10 bases. The CDR3 contains 15 residues. After removal of 0 bases from V and 6 bases from J, the junction contained 5 bases not matched to a gene. Germline CDR1 MNHNY, CDR2 SVGAGI (reference sequence). The CDR3 spells CASSYSGASGSEQYF. CDR3 sequence (DNA): TGTGCCAGCAGTTACTCGGGGGCTAGCGGGAGCGAGCAGTACTTC.

Comments on this clonotype: This may come from a read error, since a much larger clone is one base off. The genes are TRBV6-5 and TRBJ2-7; 10 bases match TRBD1. This CDR3 has 15 amino acids. Germline loops: CDR1 MNHEY, CDR2 SVGAGI. CDR3 bases: TGTGCCAGCAGTGGGAGGGACAGGGGTCTCTACGAGCAGCACTTC. This encodes CASSGRDRGLYEQHF.

This clonotype showed up just a few times. The chain is built from TRBV27 and TRBJ2-7; TRBD2 agrees at 11 bases. The CDR3 runs 15 residues. Germline V gene lookup returns CDR1 MNHEY and CDR2 SMNVEV (reference sequence). V was pared by 0 bases and J by 2 bases, with 0 bases of the junction left unmatched. CDR3 nucleotide sequence: TGTGCCAGCAGTTTATCGGGACTAGCGGCCTACGAGCAGTACTTC. Its protein is CASSLSGLAAYEQYF.

In its sample, this clonotype was seen a few times. This chain connects TRBV4-3 to TRBJ2-3; 9 nucleotides match TRBD1. The CDR3 is 16 residues long. CDR1 is LGHNA and CDR2 is YSLEER in the germline V gene. Germline trimming cut 4 bases from V and 7 bases from J; bases unmatched to any gene: 12. The DNA of the CDR3 is TGCGCCAGCAGCCGGGAGGGACAGGGTATGGCAAATACGCAGTATTTT. Translation: CASSREGQGMANTQYF.

This clonotype was picked up a small number of times. The CDR3 bases are TGCAGTGCCACATCAAGTAACAGGGACCTCAACTACAATGAGCAGTTCTTC. Amino acid sequence: CSATSSNRDLNYNEQFF. The chain carries TRBV20-1 and TRBJ2-1, with D tentatively TRBD1 (6 bases). The CDR3 runs 17 residues. Germline assignment: CDR1 DFQATT and CDR2 SNEGSKA (reference sequence). V shed 6 bases and J shed 3 bases, with 24 bases lying between them.

Note on this clonotype: Being one base from a much bigger clone, this may be a read error. V is TRBV24-1 and J is TRBJ2-2; D call uncertain. CDR3 length: 11 residues. Germline loops: CDR1 KGHDR, CDR2 SFDVKD. Written as DNA, the CDR3 is TGTGACACCAGTGTTTTCGGGGAGCTGTTTTTT. Its translation: CDTSVFGELFF.

This clonotype was counted once. A much larger clonotype is one base distant, so this may be a read error. The V gene is TRBV19, the J gene TRBJ1-5; no clear D. CDR3 size: 11 residues. Germline-derived CDR1 and CDR2 are LNHDA and SQIVND (reference sequence). CDR3 residues: CTSSHGGAQHF. In DNA, the CDR3 is TGTACCAGTTCCCATGGTGGGGCCCAGCATTTT.

This clonotype was counted between two and nine times. This chain connects TRBV27 to TRBJ1-2; D is undetermined. CDR1 MNHEY and CDR2 SMNVEV come from the germline V gene (reference sequence). Trimming left V 0 bases short and J 10 bases short, with 15 bases between. The length of the CDR3 is 14 residues. DNA for the CDR3: TGTGCCAGCAGTTTATCCGGCAGGAGCAGTAACTACACCTTC. It encodes CASSLSGRSSNYTF.

In its sample, this clonotype was seen many times. The chain joins TRBV7-6 to TRBJ1-4; D not certain. This CDR3 contains 15 residues. Trimming removed 2 bases from V and 6 bases from J, with 13 bases in between. Germline CDR1 reads SGHVS; CDR2 reads FNYEAQ. The CDR3 nucleotides are TGTGCCAGCAGCTTACTGGAGGGAGGACATGAAAAACTGTTTTTT. Translating gives CASSLLEGGHEKLFF.

This clonotype was seen only once. This may be a read error, as it is one base from a much larger clone. The genes are TRBV27 and TRBJ1-1; D ambiguous. The CDR3 totals 14 residues. Per germline, CDR1 MNHEY and CDR2 SMNVEV (reference sequence). CDR3 in amino acids: CASSLSGSPTEASF. The CDR3 DNA follows: TGTGCCAGCAGTTTATCTGGCAGCCCCACTGAAGCTTCCTTT.

On this clonotype: At one of its ends the junction is not consistent with the germline gene, which may arise from a read error. The rearrangement uses TRBV28 and TRBJ2-5; maybe TRBD1 (7 bases). Germline lookup yields CDR1 MDHEN and CDR2 SYDVKM. The CDR3 is 16 residues long. CDR3 sequence (DNA): TGTGCCAGCAGTTTATATGCAGGGGGACTCCAAGAGACCCAGCACTTC. This encodes CASSLYAGGLQETQHF. Filled out from reference TRBV28 and TRBJ2-5, the complete variable domain reads DVKVTQSSRYLVKRTGEKVFLECVQDMDHENMFWYRQDPGLGLRLIYFSYDVKMKEKGDIPEGYSVSREKKERFSLILESASTNQTSMYLCASSLYAGGLQETQHFGPGTRLLVL.

This clonotype was seen repeatedly, ten times or more. CDR3 amino acids: CATSRLDTGELFF. CDR3 bases: TGTGCCACCAGCAGGTTGGACACCGGGGAGCTGTTTTTT. The chain combines TRBV15 with TRBJ2-2, with D uncertain. CDR1 and CDR2 from the germline V gene are LNHNV and YYDKDF (reference sequence). Deletions cut 3 bases from V and 3 bases from J, with 5 bases between. This CDR3 is 13 amino acids long. The full variable domain, completed using reference TRBV15 and TRBJ2-2, is DAMVIQNPRYQVTQFGKPVTLSCSQTLNHNVMYWYQQKSSQAPKLLFHYYDKDFNNEADTPDNFQSRRPNTSFCFLDIRSPGLGDTAMYLCATSRLDTGELFFGEGSRLTVL.

Points on this clonotype: This may be a read error, as it is one base from a much larger clone. This sequence joins TRBV12-3 or TRBV12-4 and TRBJ1-6; D gene uncertain. The CDR3 is 13 residues long. This CDR3 reads CASSFFLGSPLPF. The CDR3 DNA is TGTGCCAGCAGTTTTTTCCTCGGGTCACCCCTCCCCTTT.

This clonotype appeared a few times. This sequence joins TRBV25-1 and TRBJ2-1; D not resolved. The ends were cut back, 7 bases at V and 8 bases at J, with 6 bases in the middle. The CDR3 extends over 10 amino acids. Per the germline V gene, CDR1 is MGHDK and CDR2 is SYGVNS. The CDR3 spells CASKGHEQFF. The CDR3 nucleotides read TGTGCCAGCAAAGGACATGAGCAGTTCTTC. The full variable domain, with the rest looked up from reference TRBV25-1 and TRBJ2-1, is EADIYQTPRYLVIGTGKKITLECSQTMGHDKMYWYQQDPGMELHLIHYSYGVNSTEKGDLSSESTVSRIRTEHFPLTLESARPSHTSQYLCASKGHEQFFGPGTRLTVL.

This clonotype was detected only a few times. This rearrangement joins TRBV7-2 to TRBJ2-1; 8 bases align to TRBD2. Per the germline V gene, CDR1 is SGHTA and CDR2 is FQGNSA. The V and J ends lost 5 bases and 4 bases, in that order; junction bases with no gene match: 4. CDR3 length equals 14 residues. The CDR3 region is CASSLSGTYNEQFF. The CDR3, as DNA: TGTGCCAGCAGCCTTAGCGGGACTTACAATGAGCAGTTCTTC.

The chain uses TRBV29-1 and TRBJ2-3; D may correspond to TRBD1 or TRBD2 (5 bases each). Germline loops: CDR1 SQVTM, CDR2 ANQGSEA. This CDR3 comprises 17 residues. V lost 3 bases and J lost 0, with 19 bases in between. The CDR3 spells CSVEKGDGILSTDTQYF. Written as DNA, the CDR3 is TGCAGCGTTGAGAAAGGGGACGGAATACTAAGCACAGATACGCAGTATTTT.

V and J are TRBV7-9 and TRBJ1-2; tentative D call: TRBD1 (6 bases). The CDR3 loop spans 17 amino acids. Germline CDR1 is SEHNR and CDR2 is FQNEAQ (reference sequence). V shed 1 base and J shed 5 bases, with 20 bases lying between them. CDR3 loop: CASSLERGGACEYGYTF. In nucleotides, the CDR3 is TGTGCCAGCAGCTTAGAACGAGGGGGGGCGTGTGAGTATGGCTACACCTTC.

This chain connects TRBV3-1 to TRBJ2-7; 7 bases map to TRBD1. There are 14 residues in the CDR3. J lost 7 bases, V lost 5 bases, and 11 bases had no gene match. Germline assignment: CDR1 LGHDT and CDR2 YNNKEL (reference sequence). The CDR3 region is CASSFSTGAEEQYF. As DNA, the CDR3 is TGTGCCAGCAGCTTCTCAACAGGGGCTGAAGAGCAGTACTTC.

The V call is TRBV20-1, the J call TRBJ2-2, with a weak D call TRBD1 (6 bases). Germline CDR1 is DFQATT and CDR2 is SNEGSKA (reference sequence). V lost 0 bases to trimming and J lost 1 base, with 9 bases between them. CDR3 length: 15 amino acids. CDR3 amino acids: CSARDPDRNTGELFF. For the CDR3, the DNA is TGCAGTGCTAGAGACCCGGACAGGAACACCGGGGAGCTGTTTTTT.

This clonotype was detected once. A read error is possible here, since a much larger clone lies one base away. This rearrangement joins TRBV30 to TRBJ2-7; either TRBD1 or TRBD2 may fit D (6 bases each). Looked up from germline, CDR1 is GTSNPN and CDR2 is SVGIG (reference sequence). Trimming left V 1 base short and J 2 bases short, with 9 bases between. The length of the CDR3 is 13 residues. The CDR3 bases are TGTGCCTGGAGTGGGGGGGCTACCTACGAGCAGTACTTC. It specifies CAWSGGATYEQYF.

This chain joins TRBV11-2 and TRBJ2-7; possibly TRBD1 or TRBD2 for D (6 bases each). CDR1 and CDR2 (germline): SGHAT, FQNNGV. The ends were cut back, 1 base at V and 1 base at J, with 14 bases in the middle. The CDR3 sequence is 16 residues long. CDR3 residues: CASSLGRGEISYEQYF. In DNA form, the CDR3 reads TGTGCCAGCAGCTTAGGAAGGGGGGAGATTTCCTACGAGCAGTACTTC.

Comments on this clonotype: A much bigger clone sits one base away, suggesting this may be a read error. The chain joins TRBV5-3 to TRBJ2-7; 9 nucleotides line up with TRBD2. TRBV5-3 belongs to the ORF category, with a function that is uncertain. The CDR3 contains 14 residues. As DNA, the CDR3 is TGTGCCAGCAGCGCGGGACTAGCAGCCTACGTGCAGTACTTC. Protein product: CASSAGLAAYVQYF.

This clonotype showed up just a few times. The chain employs TRBV11-2 and TRBJ1-1; D not certain. Germline V CDR1 and CDR2: SGHAT, FQNNGV. V was trimmed by 6 bases and J by 4 bases, leaving 6 bases between them. The CDR3 extends over 11 amino acids. In DNA form, the CDR3 reads TGTGCCAGCAGGAGGGTCACTGAAGCTTTCTTT. Translating gives CASRRVTEAFF.

The table lists this clonotype with many counts. The chain couples TRBV21-1 to TRBJ1-2; the table's D call of TRBD1 was not tested on the DNA. TRBV21-1 is a pseudogene. This CDR3 contains 17 residues. CDR3 coding DNA: TGTGCCAGCAGCAGGTCGCCGTGGGACGGTACTAACTATGGCTACACCTTC. This codes for CASSRSPWDGTNYGYTF.

In its sample, this clonotype was seen many times. The V call is TRBV7-9, the J call TRBJ1-1; D is undetermined. The CDR3 spans 13 residues. Trimming removed 0 bases from V and 7 bases from J, with 9 bases in between. The germline CDR1 and CDR2 sequences are SEHNR and FQNEAQ (reference sequence). The CDR3 DNA follows: TGTGCCAGCAGCTTAGCTATTAAGGGTGAAGCTTTCTTT. This gives the protein CASSLAIKGEAFF. The full variable domain, its missing parts supplied by reference TRBV7-9 and TRBJ1-1, is DTGVSQNPRHKITKRGQNVTFRCDPISEHNRLYWYRQTLGQGPEFLTYFQNEAQLEKSRLLSDRFSAERPKGSFSTLEIQRTEQGDSAMYLCASSLAIKGEAFFGQGTRLTVV.

V usage is TRBV12-3 or TRBV12-4 and J usage is TRBJ2-7; 10 bases match TRBD2. V lost 4 bases to trimming and J lost 5 bases; unmatched junction nucleotides: 23. This CDR3 is built from 20 residues. CDR3 bases: TGTGCCAGCAGTTCGGTAGCGGGAGGAAGGCGGGGGGGCTCGTTCCACGAGCAGTACTTC. This sequence encodes CASSSVAGGRRGGSFHEQYF.

This clonotype has a count of ten or more. DNA of the CDR3: TGTGCCAGCAGTCCGGAGGGGATAGGCAATCAGCCCCAGCATTTT. Protein: CASSPEGIGNQPQHF. The V and J genes are TRBV2 and TRBJ1-5; tentatively, D is TRBD1 (5 bases). CDR3 length: 15 residues. V was shortened by 5 bases and J by 2 bases, with 13 bases between the two germline ends. Germline assignment: CDR1 SNHLY and CDR2 FYNNEI.

This chain links TRBV30 with TRBJ1-1; TRBD1 aligns across 8 bases. Germline values: CDR1 GTSNPN, CDR2 SVGIG (reference sequence). Unmatched junction bases numbered 12, after V lost 2 bases and J lost 1 base. CDR3 size: 17 residues. Here the CDR3 reads CAWSIKTGADWNTEAFF. The CDR3 DNA reads TGTGCCTGGAGTATAAAGACAGGGGCCGACTGGAACACTGAAGCTTTCTTT.

The J gene is TRBJ2-7, the V gene TRBV18; 8 nucleotides match TRBD1. Germline CDR1 KGHSH, CDR2 LQKENI. The ends lost 2 bases at V and 4 bases at J; junction bases unmatched: 7. The CDR3 spans 15 residues. CDR3: CASSPDRGRLYEQYF. The CDR3 coding sequence is TGTGCCAGCTCACCAGACAGGGGCCGGTTGTACGAGCAGTACTTC.

For this clonotype: A clone one base away is much larger, so this may be a read error. This chain joins TRBV3-1 and TRBJ1-5; 9 nucleotides match TRBD2. The last part of the DNA fits TRBJ2-3 better; the J call may be wrong. There are 15 residues in the CDR3. The germline gives CDR1 LGHDT, CDR2 YNNKEL (reference sequence). CDR3 in amino acids: CASSQDSGGSQPQYF. CDR3 bases: TGTGCCAGCAGCCAAGATAGCGGGGGTAGCCAGCCCCAGTATTTT.